This T cell receptor beta chain is drawn from a study of blood T cell repertoires in COVID-19. The overall study: Acute and convalescent COVID-19 specimens originated in the United States, Italy and Spain.

In the original analysis: Amplifying reference gene primers gave estimates of nucleated cell counts. Using immunoSEQ multiplex PCR, the repertoire was profiled, and TCRdb retains in-frame clones only, with some absent. For V, J and clone size, that table is used; D and trimming come from the DNA. Counted here are fewer than 250,000 clones, approximately 86% occurring once; the ten biggest clones make up around 6.5%. This clone occurred once. At one end, the junction sequence differs from germline, possibly due to a read error. Germline V gives CDR1 SSHAT, CDR2 FNYEAQ (reference sequence). The CDR3 has 15 residues.

The chain has TRBV7-7 and TRBJ1-1, with D unresolved. The source is an older woman with active or convalescent COVID-19. Sequences were obtained from peripheral blood. CDR3 bases: TGTGCTAGCAGCTCTTTGGCTTCAGTTTGCACTGAAGCTTTCTTT. Residues: CASSSLASVCTEAFF. Supplemented by reference TRBV7-7 and TRBJ1-1, the full variable domain reads GAGVSQSPRYKVTKRGQDVTLRCDPISSHATLYWYQQALGQGPEFLTYFNYEAQPDKSGLPSDRFSAERPEGSISTLTIQRTEQRDSAMYRCASSSLASVCTEAFFGQGTRLTVV.